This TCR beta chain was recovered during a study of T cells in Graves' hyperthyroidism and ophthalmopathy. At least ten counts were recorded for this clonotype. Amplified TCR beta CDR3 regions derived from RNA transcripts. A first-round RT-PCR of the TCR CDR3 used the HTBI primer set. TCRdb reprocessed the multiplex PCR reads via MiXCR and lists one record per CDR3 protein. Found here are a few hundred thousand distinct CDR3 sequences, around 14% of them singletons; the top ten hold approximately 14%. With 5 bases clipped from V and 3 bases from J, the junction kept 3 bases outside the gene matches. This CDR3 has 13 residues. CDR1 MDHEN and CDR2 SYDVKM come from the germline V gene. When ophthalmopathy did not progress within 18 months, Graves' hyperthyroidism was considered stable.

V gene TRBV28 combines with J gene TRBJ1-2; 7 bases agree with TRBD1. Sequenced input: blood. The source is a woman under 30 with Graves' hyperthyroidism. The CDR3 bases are TGTGCCAGCAGTATTACAGGGGACTATGGCTACACCTTC. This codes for CASSITGDYGYTF.